This record covers a single T cell receptor beta chain. Other DNA sequences within the sample encode an identical CDR3. The data derive from a study of blood T cell repertoires in COVID-19. Study summary: Spain, Italy and the United States supplied samples that represented acute and convalescent COVID-19. T cells, B-cell-depleted T cells, or PBMCs provided the cDNA or gDNA that served as material.

Original analysis: Counts of nucleated cells, estimated from reference gene primer amplification, were obtained. Using immunoSEQ multiplex PCR, the repertoire was profiled, and TCRdb retains in-frame clones only, with some absent. V and J calls plus clone size are reproduced from that table; the DNA served to infer D and trimming. The sample yields roughly 120,000 clones, around nine tenths seen once. This receptor was obtained from a woman aged 45-65 years with acute or convalescent COVID-19. The source material was peripheral blood.

The chain's CDR3 is CAISRGTEAFF. CDR3 nucleotide sequence: TGTGCCATCAGTAGGGGGACTGAAGCTTTCTTT. The V gene is TRBV10-3, the J gene TRBJ1-1; D is possibly TRBD1 (6 bases). CDR3 length: 11 amino acids. Between the trimmed V and J ends, which lost 5 bases and 5 bases, there was a span of 6 bases. The germline V gene has CDR1 ENHRY and CDR2 SYGVKD.